This record concerns one T cell receptor (beta chain) sequence. The antigen is undetermined. Here immunoSEQ multiplex PCR was the method, and the copy in TCRdb shows in-frame clones only, minus some. Of 77,000 or so clones listed, roughly 74% were seen once; the top ten hold 8% to 10%. These data are taken from a study of radiotherapy plus CTLA-4 blockade in lung cancer. The CDR3 covers 14 residues. CDR1 WSHSY and CDR2 SAAADI come from the germline V gene. Unmatched junction bases numbered 3, after V lost 2 bases and J lost 4 bases. The study, taken as a whole, reports: Interferon-beta, together with early blood T cell clone dynamics, reportedly best predicted response. There was expansion of tumor-derived TCR clones in blood after radiotherapy plus ipilimumab.

The specimen was peripheral blood, collected from a patient treated with radiotherapy plus ipilimumab. This rearrangement joins TRBV10-2 to TRBJ2-3; 7 nucleotides match TRBD2. The receptor's source is a human donor with non-small cell lung cancer whose response to radiotherapy plus ipilimumab could not be evaluated. The CDR3 coding sequence is TGCGCCAGCAGTGAGACTAGCGTGGCAGATACGCAGTATTTT. It is translated as CASSETSVADTQYF.